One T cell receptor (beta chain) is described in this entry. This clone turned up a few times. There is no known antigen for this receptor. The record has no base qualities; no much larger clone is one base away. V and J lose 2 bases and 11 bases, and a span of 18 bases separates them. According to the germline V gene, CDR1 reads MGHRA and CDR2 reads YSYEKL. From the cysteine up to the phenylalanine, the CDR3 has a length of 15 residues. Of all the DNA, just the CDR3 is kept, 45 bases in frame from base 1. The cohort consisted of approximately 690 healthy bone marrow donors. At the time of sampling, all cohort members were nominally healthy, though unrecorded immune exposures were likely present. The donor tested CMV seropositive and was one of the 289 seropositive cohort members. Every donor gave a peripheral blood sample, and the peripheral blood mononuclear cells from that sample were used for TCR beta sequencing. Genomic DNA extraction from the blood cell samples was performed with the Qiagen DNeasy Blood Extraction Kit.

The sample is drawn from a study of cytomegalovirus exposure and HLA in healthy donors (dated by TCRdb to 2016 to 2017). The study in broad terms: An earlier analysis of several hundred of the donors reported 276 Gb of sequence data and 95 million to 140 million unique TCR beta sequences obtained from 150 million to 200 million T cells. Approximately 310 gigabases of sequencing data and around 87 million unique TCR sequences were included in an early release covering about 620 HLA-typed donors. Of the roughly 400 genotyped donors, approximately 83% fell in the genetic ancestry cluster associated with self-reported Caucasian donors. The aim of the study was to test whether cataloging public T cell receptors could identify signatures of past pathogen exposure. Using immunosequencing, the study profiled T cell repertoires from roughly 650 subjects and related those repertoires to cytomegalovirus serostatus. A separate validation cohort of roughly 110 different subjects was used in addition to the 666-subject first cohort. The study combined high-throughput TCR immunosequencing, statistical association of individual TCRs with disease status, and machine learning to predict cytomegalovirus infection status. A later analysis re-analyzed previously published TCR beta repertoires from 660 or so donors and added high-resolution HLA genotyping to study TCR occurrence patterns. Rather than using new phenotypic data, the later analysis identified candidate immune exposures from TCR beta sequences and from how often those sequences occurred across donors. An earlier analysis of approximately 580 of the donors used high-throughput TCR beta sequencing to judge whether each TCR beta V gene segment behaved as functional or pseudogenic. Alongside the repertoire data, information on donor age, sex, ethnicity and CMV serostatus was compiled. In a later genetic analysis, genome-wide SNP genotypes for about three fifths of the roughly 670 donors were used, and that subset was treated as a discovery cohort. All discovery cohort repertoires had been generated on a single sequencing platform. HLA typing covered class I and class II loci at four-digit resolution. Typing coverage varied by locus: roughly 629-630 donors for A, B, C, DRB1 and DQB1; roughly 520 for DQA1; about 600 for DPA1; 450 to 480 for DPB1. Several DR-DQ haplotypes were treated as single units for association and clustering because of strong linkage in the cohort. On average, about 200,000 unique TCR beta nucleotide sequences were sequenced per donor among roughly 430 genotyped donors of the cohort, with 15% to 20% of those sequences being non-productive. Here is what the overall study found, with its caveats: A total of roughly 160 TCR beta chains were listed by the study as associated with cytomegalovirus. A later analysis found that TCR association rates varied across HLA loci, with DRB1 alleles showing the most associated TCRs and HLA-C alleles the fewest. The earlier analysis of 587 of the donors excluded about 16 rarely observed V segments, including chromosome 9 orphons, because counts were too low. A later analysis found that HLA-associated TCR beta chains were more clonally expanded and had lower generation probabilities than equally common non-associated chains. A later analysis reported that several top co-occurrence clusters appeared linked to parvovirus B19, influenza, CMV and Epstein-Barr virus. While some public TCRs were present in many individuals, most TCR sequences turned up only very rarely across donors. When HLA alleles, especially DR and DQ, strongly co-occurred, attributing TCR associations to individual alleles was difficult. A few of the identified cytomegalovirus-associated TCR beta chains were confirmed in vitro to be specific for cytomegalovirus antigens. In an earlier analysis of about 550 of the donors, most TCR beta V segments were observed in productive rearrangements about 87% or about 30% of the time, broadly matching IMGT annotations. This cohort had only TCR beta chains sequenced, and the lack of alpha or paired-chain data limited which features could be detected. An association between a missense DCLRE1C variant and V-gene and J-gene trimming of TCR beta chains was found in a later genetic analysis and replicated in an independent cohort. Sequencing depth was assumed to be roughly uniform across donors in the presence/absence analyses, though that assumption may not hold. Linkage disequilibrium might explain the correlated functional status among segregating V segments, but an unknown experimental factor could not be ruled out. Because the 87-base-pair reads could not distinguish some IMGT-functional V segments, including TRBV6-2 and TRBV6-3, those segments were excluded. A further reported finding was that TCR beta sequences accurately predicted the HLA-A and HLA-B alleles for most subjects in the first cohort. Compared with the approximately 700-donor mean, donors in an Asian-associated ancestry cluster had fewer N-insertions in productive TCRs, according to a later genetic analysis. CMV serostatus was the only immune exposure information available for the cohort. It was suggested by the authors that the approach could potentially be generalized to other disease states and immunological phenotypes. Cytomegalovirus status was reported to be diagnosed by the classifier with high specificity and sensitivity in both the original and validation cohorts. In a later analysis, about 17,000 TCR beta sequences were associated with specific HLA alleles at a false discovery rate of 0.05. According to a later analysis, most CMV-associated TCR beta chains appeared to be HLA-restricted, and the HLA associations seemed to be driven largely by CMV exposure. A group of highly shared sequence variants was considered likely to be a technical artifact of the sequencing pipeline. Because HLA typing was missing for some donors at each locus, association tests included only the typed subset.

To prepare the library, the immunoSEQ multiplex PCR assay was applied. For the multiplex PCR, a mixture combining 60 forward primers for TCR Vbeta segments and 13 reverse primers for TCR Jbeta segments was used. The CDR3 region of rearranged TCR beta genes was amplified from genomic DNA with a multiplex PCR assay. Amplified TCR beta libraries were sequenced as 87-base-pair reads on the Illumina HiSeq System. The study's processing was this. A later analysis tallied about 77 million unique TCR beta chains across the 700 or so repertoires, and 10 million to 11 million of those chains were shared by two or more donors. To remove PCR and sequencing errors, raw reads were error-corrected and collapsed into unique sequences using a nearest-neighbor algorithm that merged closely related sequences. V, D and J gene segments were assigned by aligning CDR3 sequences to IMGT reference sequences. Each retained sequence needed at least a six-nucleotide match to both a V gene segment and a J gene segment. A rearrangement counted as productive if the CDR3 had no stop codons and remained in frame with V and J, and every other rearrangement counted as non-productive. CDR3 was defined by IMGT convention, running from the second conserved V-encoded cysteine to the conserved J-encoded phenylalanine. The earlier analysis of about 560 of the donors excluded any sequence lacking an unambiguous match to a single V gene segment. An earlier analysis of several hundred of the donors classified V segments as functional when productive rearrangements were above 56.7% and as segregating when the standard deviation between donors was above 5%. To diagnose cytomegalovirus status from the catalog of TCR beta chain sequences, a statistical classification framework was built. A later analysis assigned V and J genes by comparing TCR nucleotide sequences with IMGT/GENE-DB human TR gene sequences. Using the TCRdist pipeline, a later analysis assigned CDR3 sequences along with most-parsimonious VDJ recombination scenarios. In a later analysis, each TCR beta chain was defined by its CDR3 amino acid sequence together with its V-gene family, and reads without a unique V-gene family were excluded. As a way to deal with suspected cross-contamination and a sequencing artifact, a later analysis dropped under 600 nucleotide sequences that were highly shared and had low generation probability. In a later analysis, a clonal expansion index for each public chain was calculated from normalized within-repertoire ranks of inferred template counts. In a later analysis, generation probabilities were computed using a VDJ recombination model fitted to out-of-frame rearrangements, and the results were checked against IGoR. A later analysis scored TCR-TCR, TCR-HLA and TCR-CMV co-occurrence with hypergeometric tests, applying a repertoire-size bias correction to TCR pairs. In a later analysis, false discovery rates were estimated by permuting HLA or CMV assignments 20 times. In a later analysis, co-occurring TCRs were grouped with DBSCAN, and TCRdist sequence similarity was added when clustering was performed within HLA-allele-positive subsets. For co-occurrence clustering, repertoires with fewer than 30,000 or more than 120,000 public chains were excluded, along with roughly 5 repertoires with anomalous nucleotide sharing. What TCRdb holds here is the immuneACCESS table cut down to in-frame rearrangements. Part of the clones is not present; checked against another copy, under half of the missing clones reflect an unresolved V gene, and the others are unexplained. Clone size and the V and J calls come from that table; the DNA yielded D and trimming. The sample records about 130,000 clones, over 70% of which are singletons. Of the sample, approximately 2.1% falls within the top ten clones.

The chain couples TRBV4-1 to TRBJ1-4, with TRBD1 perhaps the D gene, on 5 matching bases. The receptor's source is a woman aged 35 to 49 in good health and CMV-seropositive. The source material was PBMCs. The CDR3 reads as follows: CASSQQQVTLGKLFF. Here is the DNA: TGCGCCAGCAGCCAACAACAGGTGACCCTTGGTAAACTGTTTTTT.